This entry describes one TCR beta chain. This clone was recorded a few times. Its antigen remains unidentified. The record has no base qualities; no much larger clone is one base away. Participants in the prospective study were enrolled through a virtual design, were aged roughly 18 to 90 years, and lived in 24 United States geographic areas. In the prospective study, cohorts were assigned on the basis of participant-reported clinical history obtained from a screening survey and a study questionnaire. In the prospective study, whole blood, serum and a nasopharyngeal or oropharyngeal swab were collected from each participant by mobile phlebotomists. Over a roughly 2-month period, participants in the prospective study had the option of providing additional blood draws and questionnaires. Blood samples from the prospective study were shipped frozen or at room temperature prior to DNA extraction. These data originate in a study of blood T cell repertoires in COVID-19 (dated by TCRdb to the early 2020s). As for the study more broadly: Samples from collaborators originated in the United States, Italy and Spain and spanned both the acute and convalescent phases of COVID-19. The material from the prospective study consisted of cDNA or gDNA derived from T cells, B-cell-depleted T cells, or PBMCs. Where available, HLA class I and class II types were taken from metadata supplied by the sample provider and were not determined by assay-based typing. Deeply sampled blood TCRbeta repertoires from subjects exposed to, actively infected with, or recovered from COVID-19 were included in the dataset. A freely available public database, intended as a resource for researchers studying the immune response to SARS-CoV-2, is where the repertoires were released. A de-identified subject ID, COVID-19 status, age in years and sex were almost always included in the sample metadata. The samples were drawn from the first 160 participants of the ongoing ImmuneRACE study and from over 950 subjects provided by 6 global collaborators.

TCRbeta CDR3 regions were amplified from genomic DNA by means of the immunoSEQ Assay, a bias-controlled multiplex PCR. As for the original processing: The number of nucleated cells in each sample was estimated from the amplification of reference gene primers within the assay. To quantify the absolute abundance of each unique TCRbeta CDR3 rearrangement, sequence reads were collapsed and filtered. For each sample, productive Simpson clonality was calculated as the square root of Simpson's diversity index across productive rearrangements. The source is immuneACCESS, and TCRdb retained only in-frame sequences with V and J called. Part of the clones is not carried over; for the studies checked, unresolved V genes explain less than half of this, and the remainder is unexplained. V and J calls and clone size are as listed in that table; D and trimming were resolved from the DNA. The table for this sample lists around 250,000 clones; about 81% of them were counted only once. The ten largest clones take up around 4.1% of the sample.

Findings and caveats that apply to the study as a whole: Clinical and demographic metadata were provided uncurated, with the amount varying by source and participant.

CDR1 MNHNS and CDR2 SASEGT were looked up in the germline V gene. The CDR3, from cysteine to phenylalanine, totals 16 residues. Only the CDR3 DNA stays, 48 bases, in frame from base 1. The germline ends are 21 bases apart after V is trimmed by 4 bases and J by 8 bases. The sequence joins TRBV6-1 to TRBJ1-5, with a weak D call of TRBD1 (6 bases match). The clonotype originates from a man aged 25 to 45 with acute COVID-19. Sequenced: PBMCs or T cells enriched from blood (not recorded which). The encoded CDR3 is CASSVVQGSGAEPQHF. The bases read TGTGCCAGCAGTGTTGTCCAGGGGTCGGGCGCGGAGCCCCAGCATTTT.